These 6 T cell receptor beta chains came from one sample sequenced in a study of T cell repertoires in cytomegalovirus infection. TCRdb passed the reads through MiXCR, listing each CDR3 protein once. The table has roughly 990,000 distinct CDR3 sequences, around 30% seen once; the top ten hold around 15%. Antigen specificity for these receptors is unknown. This material consisted of cultured CD8+ T cells from PBMCs, taken from culture after CMV antigen stimulation. Every receptor here comes from a human donor in good health (CMV status not recorded). Some clones in this sample may be carry-over from other donors' samples.

The genes are TRBV5-4 and TRBJ2-3; a possible D gene is TRBD1 (5 bases). The CDR3 is 15 residues long. Trimming removed 2 bases at V and 10 bases at J, with 20 bases between. From germline, CDR1 is SGHNT and CDR2 YYREEE (reference sequence). CDR3 sequence: CASSFLRENKNAQYF. CDR3 in DNA: TGTGCCAGCAGCTTTCTCAGGGAAAACAAAAATGCGCAGTATTTT.

This clonotype has a count of ten or more. The chain is built from TRBV9 and TRBJ1-2; D not certain. Germline values: CDR1 SGDLS, CDR2 YYNGEE. V was pared by 0 bases and J by 7 bases, with 10 bases between. The CDR3 consists of 13 residues. The CDR3 bases are TGTGCCAGCAGCGTAGGGGCCGCCGGTGGCTACACCTTC. Translated: CASSVGAAGGYTF.

This chain uses TRBV6-1 with TRBJ2-7; maybe TRBD1 (6 bases). In germline, CDR1 is MNHNS, CDR2 SASEGT. CDR3 size: 15 residues. With 1 base removed from V and 3 bases from J, the gap between germline ends came to 13 bases. CDR3 nucleotides: TGTGCCAGCAGTGAAGATCAAGGACAGCTCTACGAGCAGTACGTC. Residues: CASSEDQGQLYEQYV.

This clonotype was detected a few times. The chain links TRBV5-4 to TRBJ1-1; TRBD1 matches at 8 bases. Germline CDR1 and CDR2: SGHNT and YYREEE (reference sequence). J was trimmed by 6 bases and V by 2 bases; bases with no gene match: 12. The CDR3 contains 16 residues. CDR3: CASSLFSAGTGPEAFF. The CDR3 nucleotides are TGTGCCAGCAGCTTATTTAGTGCCGGGACAGGCCCTGAAGCTTTCTTT.

CDR3 amino acids: CASSLRRYNSPLHF. The CDR3 bases are TGTGCCAGCAGTTTAAGGCGGTATAATTCACCCCTCCACTTT. The chain joins TRBV27 to TRBJ1-6; D not resolved. The CDR3 spans 14 residues. V was cut by 2 bases and J by 4 bases, with 6 bases left in between. Germline CDR1 and CDR2: MNHEY and SMNVEV (reference sequence).

V is TRBV19 and J is TRBJ1-1; D not certain. In germline, CDR1 is LNHDA, CDR2 SQIVND (reference sequence). The ends were cut back, 3 bases at V and 4 bases at J, with 9 bases in the middle. CDR3 size: 13 residues. CDR3 region: CASSIYDVTEAFF. CDR3 bases: TGTGCCAGTAGTATTTACGACGTCACTGAAGCTTTCTTT. The entire variable domain, with the rest obtained from reference TRBV19 and TRBJ1-1, is as follows: DGGITQSPKYLFRKEGQNVTLSCEQNLNHDAMYWYRQDPGQGLRLIYYSQIVNDFQKGDIAEGYSVSREKKESFPLTVTSAQKNPTAFYLCASSIYDVTEAFFGQGTRLTVV.